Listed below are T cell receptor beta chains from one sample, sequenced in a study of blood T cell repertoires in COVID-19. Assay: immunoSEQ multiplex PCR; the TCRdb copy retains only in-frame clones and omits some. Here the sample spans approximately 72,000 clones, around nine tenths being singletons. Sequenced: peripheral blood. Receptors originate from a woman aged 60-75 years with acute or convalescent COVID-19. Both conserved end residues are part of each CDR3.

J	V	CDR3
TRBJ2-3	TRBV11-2	CASSPGGDPTHTQYF
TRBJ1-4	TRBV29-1	CSVSDRADEKLFF
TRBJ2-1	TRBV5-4	CASSLGNRVEQFF
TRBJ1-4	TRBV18	CASSPTLRGNEKLFF
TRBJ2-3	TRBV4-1	CASSQDPGRRTDTQYF
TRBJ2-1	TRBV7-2	CASSPGTGNPMQFF
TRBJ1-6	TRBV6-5	CASTSGAGESPLHF
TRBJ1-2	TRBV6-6	CASSYLAGEGYTF
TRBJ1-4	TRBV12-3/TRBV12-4	CASSLGGGEKLFF
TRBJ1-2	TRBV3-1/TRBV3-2	CASSFRRQGHGYTF
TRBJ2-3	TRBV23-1	CASSQSDSPSTDTQYF
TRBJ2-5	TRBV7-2	CASSPRRLAGETQYF
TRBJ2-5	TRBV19	CASSIGQGQRTQYF
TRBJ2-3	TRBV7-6	CASSLVLAGNTDTQYF